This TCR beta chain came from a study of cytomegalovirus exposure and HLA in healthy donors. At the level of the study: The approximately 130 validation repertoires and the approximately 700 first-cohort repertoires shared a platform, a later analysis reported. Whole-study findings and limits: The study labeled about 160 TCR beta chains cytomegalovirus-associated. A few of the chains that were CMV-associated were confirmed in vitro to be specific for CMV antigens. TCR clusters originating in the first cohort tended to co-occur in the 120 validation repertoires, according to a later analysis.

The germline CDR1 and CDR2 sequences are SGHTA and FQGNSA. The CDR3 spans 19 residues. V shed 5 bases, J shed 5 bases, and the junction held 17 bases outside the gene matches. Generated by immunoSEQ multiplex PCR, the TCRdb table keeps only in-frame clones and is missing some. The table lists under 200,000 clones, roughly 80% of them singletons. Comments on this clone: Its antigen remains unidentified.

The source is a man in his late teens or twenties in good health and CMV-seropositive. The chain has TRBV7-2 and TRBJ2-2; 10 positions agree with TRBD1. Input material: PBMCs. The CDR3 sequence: CASSRFKDRGTRSTGELFF. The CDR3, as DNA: TGTGCCAGCAGCCGATTTAAGGACAGGGGGACTAGATCGACCGGGGAGCTGTTTTTT.